Listed here is a single T cell receptor beta chain. Its antigen is not yet known. No base quality information exists; no much larger clone differs at one position. The entry originates in a study of cytotoxic CD8 clonotypes in ibrutinib-treated CLL (TCRdb year 2021). Looking at the study overall: The cohort had about a dozen relapsed/refractory and under 16 treatment-naive patients; about 17 were IGHV unmutated. Every remission and progressive disease sample was obtained while ibrutinib was still being received by the patients. Longitudinal samples were available for about 30% of the 86 trial participants. Responses were partial in roughly 24 patients and complete in 2; after median around 68 months follow-up, some 15 stayed in remission and around 12 progressed. Response samples were obtained after a median of around eleven months of treatment, with a range of about 6 to 36 months. On average, each sample had about 260,000 productive templates and tens of thousands of productive rearrangements. Cryopreserved peripheral blood mononuclear cells were collected at three points: before therapy, at response, and at either sustained remission or disease progression. The research as a whole found: At baseline, clonality was higher than in age-matched healthy donors and showed a strong correlation with circulating CD8+ T-cell counts. Sampling times were not matched between sustained-remission and progressing patients, and lymph node repertoires were not studied. Public clonotypes were rare and either contracted or stayed stable during treatment, and the rise in clonality at ibrutinib response reflected the expansion of private clonotypes. An increase in clonality was observed at ibrutinib response, with clonality remaining stable during sustained remission and falling back toward baseline at progression.

The intended sense of this specimen's time point label: approximately 25 months on ibrutinib. For TCR beta library preparation, approximately 2.2 micrograms of genomic DNA were isolated from cryopreserved PBMCs. Longitudinal blood samples from CLL patients on ibrutinib monotherapy underwent high-throughput TCR beta sequencing. The patients took part in an open-label, single-center phase 2 trial of ibrutinib monotherapy. The goal of deep resolution MiSeq sequencing was a depth between 1 in 1 million and 1 in 200,000 T cells, and coverage averaged 10x per clonotype. TCR beta libraries were generated with the immunoSEQ hsTCRB Kit. Regarding the original processing steps: ImmunoSEQ Data Assistant and ImmunoSEQ Analyzer were used for data analysis, and V, D and J genes were assigned according to IMGT definitions. Clonality was computed as one minus normalized Shannon entropy of productive rearrangement frequencies, ranging from 0 to 1. Only overrepresented clonotypes making up at least 0.05% of each patient's repertoire were included in the public clonotype analysis. Thirteen age-matched healthy donor repertoires from immuneACCESS were used as controls for clonality. This immuneACCESS table, as held by TCRdb, lists in-frame sequences with V and J called but not all clones. Of the missing ones, under half trace to an unresolved V gene in checked studies; the others have no known cause. D and trimming were read from the DNA, whereas the V and J calls and clone size are those reported in that table. The sample table holds over 100,000 clones, of which 80% to 90% were seen once. Roughly 2% of the sample comes from the top ten.

Deletion took 1 base off V and 0 bases off J, with a span of 14 bases between the germline ends. Taken from cysteine to phenylalanine, the CDR3 has 17 residues. Of all the DNA, just the CDR3 is kept, 51 bases in frame from base 1. From a lookup of the germline V gene, CDR1 and CDR2 are SGHTS and YDEGEE. Recombination joined TRBV5-8 with TRBJ2-1; the D element could tentatively be TRBD1 or TRBD2, as 6 bases agree for each. The clonotype comes from a human donor with chronic lymphocytic leukemia. The specimen comprised PBMCs, sampled after 24 months of ibrutinib treatment. The sequence in DNA is TGTGCCAGCAGCTTGTTCGGGGGCAGGAGCTCCTACAATGAGCAGTTCTTC. Its translation is CASSLFGGRSSYNEQFF.